This TCR beta chain was observed in a study of blood T cell repertoires in COVID-19. Whole-study context: COVID-19 samples, acute and convalescent, were from the United States, Italy and Spain.

Methods used by the authors: For nucleated cells, counts were estimated from reference gene primer amplification. This table comes from immunoSEQ multiplex PCR, and its TCRdb copy is limited to in-frame clones, with some not included. V and J calls and clone size are those listed in that table; D and trimming were worked out from the DNA. The sample includes tens of thousands of clones, around 90% of them seen just once. Trimming took 0 bases from V and 0 from J, leaving 8 bases between them. Germline V gives CDR1 LGHDT, CDR2 YNNKEL (reference sequence). The CDR3 consists of 16 residues. The specimen was peripheral blood. The source is a woman older than 75 with acute or convalescent COVID-19. J is TRBJ2-2 and V is TRBV3-1 (or the pseudogene TRBV3-2), with D uncertain. The CDR3 protein is CASSQDPSANTGELFF. CDR3 bases: TGTGCCAGCAGCCAAGACCCCAGTGCGAACACCGGGGAGCTGTTTTTT.